The 19 T cell receptor beta chains reported below all come from one sample, sequenced in a study of shared clonotypes between healthy human individuals. Measured with immunoSEQ multiplex PCR; TCRdb has only the in-frame clones, and not every one. The sample lists hundreds of thousands of clones, 80% to 95% seen once, with less than 25% in the top ten. Naivety among CD8 cells was defined by CD45RO negativity and positive CCR7 selection, thereby excluding terminally differentiated effector memory CD45RA+ cells. Material: naive CD8+ T cells sorted from blood. These receptors came from a man aged 30 to 39 in good health.

This chain joins TRBV10-2 and TRBJ2-6; 13 bases fit TRBD2. The V segment lost 4 bases and the J segment 4 bases; nucleotides outside the gene matches: 7. The CDR3 extends over 18 amino acids. CDR1 and CDR2 from the germline V gene are WSHSY and SAAADI. This CDR3 is CASSGTSGSGAGANVLTF. CDR3 sequence (DNA): TGCGCCAGCAGTGGGACTAGCGGGAGTGGAGCGGGGGCCAACGTCCTGACTTTC.

The chain carries TRBV4-3 and TRBJ2-2, with a weak D call TRBD1 (6 bases). From germline, CDR1 is LGHNA and CDR2 YSLEER. Trimming took 0 bases from V and 0 from J, leaving 11 bases between them. The CDR3 is 17 residues long. CDR3 in amino acids: CASSQDFWTANTGELFF. The CDR3 bases are TGCGCCAGCAGCCAAGATTTTTGGACAGCGAACACCGGGGAGCTGTTTTTT.

This clone has more than one count but fewer than ten. This chain joins TRBV14 and TRBJ2-6; the D is unclear. Looked up from germline, CDR1 is SGHDN and CDR2 is FVKESK. V dropped 4 bases and J dropped 4 bases, with 8 bases sitting between them. The CDR3 totals 14 residues. CDR3 bases: TGTGCCAGCAGCCCAGTCTGGGGGGCCAACGTCCTGACTTTC. It is translated as CASSPVWGANVLTF.

The chain carries TRBV28 and TRBJ1-2; D gene unclear. Trimming stripped 5 bases from V and 0 bases from J, with 4 bases between. This CDR3 spans 12 amino acids. Germline loops: CDR1 MDHEN, CDR2 SYDVKM. CDR3 sequence (DNA): TGTGCCAGCAGTCCCCCTAACTATGGCTACACCTTC. Protein sequence: CASSPPNYGYTF.

The rearrangement uses TRBV27 and TRBJ2-7; D remains unclear. V gave up 6 bases and J gave up 3 bases, with 15 bases separating them. CDR1 and CDR2 (germline): MNHEY, SMNVEV (reference sequence). The CDR3 has 14 amino acids. CDR3 region: CASSSFGADYEQYF. The CDR3 coding sequence is TGTGCCAGCAGCTCCTTCGGAGCTGACTACGAGCAGTACTTC.

The genes are TRBV5-6 and TRBJ1-1; no definite D call. Trimming removed 2 bases from V and 2 bases from J, with 10 bases in between. The CDR3 contains 14 residues. From germline, CDR1 is SGHDT and CDR2 YYEEEE. The CDR3 loop reads CASSLKQENTEAFF. For the CDR3, the DNA is TGTGCCAGCAGCTTAAAGCAGGAAAACACTGAAGCTTTCTTT.

The V gene is TRBV11-2, the J gene TRBJ2-5; D call uncertain. This CDR3 is built from 14 residues. V was cut by 5 bases and J by 2 bases, with 12 bases left in between. CDR1 is SGHAT, CDR2 FQNNGV, per germline. The CDR3 DNA sequence: TGTGCCAGCAGCCCCCCGCAGGTTCAAGAGACCCAGTACTTC. This sequence encodes CASSPPQVQETQYF.

The V gene is TRBV7-6, the J gene TRBJ2-1; D not certain. CDR3 length: 12 residues. The germline V gene has CDR1 SGHVS and CDR2 FNYEAQ. Trimming pared 4 bases from V and 9 bases from J, leaving 10 bases between. CDR3 in DNA: TGTGCCAGCAGCTGGAGTTTGGGTGAGCAGTTCTTC. It yields the protein CASSWSLGEQFF.

V usage is TRBV15 and J usage is TRBJ2-7; 9 bases align to TRBD2. The CDR3 runs 15 residues. The V gene end was trimmed by 3 bases and the J gene end by 4 bases; junction bases not matched to a gene: 7. The germline CDR1 and CDR2 sequences are LNHNV and YYDKDF (reference sequence). CDR3 amino acids: CATSSQAGGAYEQYF. CDR3 coding DNA: TGTGCCACCAGCAGCCAAGCGGGAGGCGCATACGAGCAGTACTTC.

This clone has just one count. The chain combines TRBV11-3 with TRBJ2-2; 7 bases are shared with TRBD1. The V gene end was trimmed by 5 bases and the J gene end by 7 bases; junction bases not matched to a gene: 13. Germline V gene lookup returns CDR1 SGHNT and CDR2 YENEEA. CDR3 length: 16 residues. The CDR3 here is CASSPDRAPLGGELFF. CDR3 nucleotide sequence: TGTGCCAGCAGCCCAGACAGGGCCCCCCTGGGCGGGGAGCTGTTTTTT.

The chain couples TRBV27 to TRBJ2-7; 11 positions agree with TRBD1. V lost 2 bases to trimming and J lost 3 bases; unmatched junction nucleotides: 6. The CDR3 is made up of 16 amino acids. The germline V gene has CDR1 MNHEY and CDR2 SMNVEV (reference sequence). This CDR3 reads CASSLGDRGKIYEQYF. As DNA, the CDR3 is TGTGCCAGCAGTTTAGGGGACAGGGGGAAAATCTACGAGCAGTACTTC.

V usage is TRBV7-9 and J usage is TRBJ2-2, with D uncertain. V dropped 8 bases and J dropped 0 bases, with 13 bases sitting between them. There are 15 residues in the CDR3. Germline assignment: CDR1 SEHNR and CDR2 FQNEAQ (reference sequence). The CDR3 sequence is CASPDQFSNTGELFF. The CDR3 coding sequence is TGTGCCAGCCCCGACCAGTTTTCGAACACCGGGGAGCTGTTTTTT. The complete variable domain, with remaining parts taken from reference TRBV7-9 and TRBJ2-2, reads DTGVSQNPRHKITKRGQNVTFRCDPISEHNRLYWYRQTLGQGPEFLTYFQNEAQLEKSRLLSDRFSAERPKGSFSTLEIQRTEQGDSAMYLCASPDQFSNTGELFFGEGSRLTVL.

Note on this clone: This same CDR3 is encoded by further DNA sequences in the sample. V usage is TRBV27 and J usage is TRBJ2-1, with 11 bases that match TRBD2. Germline loops: CDR1 MNHEY, CDR2 SMNVEV (reference sequence). Losses at the gene ends were 6 bases for V and 3 bases for J; bases not matched to a gene: 4. The CDR3 sequence is 15 residues long. The CDR3 DNA follows: TGTGCCAGCAGCCTAGCGGGAGGTTTCTACAATGAGCAGTTCTTC. It translates to CASSLAGGFYNEQFF.

V is TRBV6-1 and J is TRBJ2-7; 8 nucleotides line up with TRBD1. With 6 bases clipped from V and 3 bases from J, the junction kept 10 bases outside the gene matches. Germline CDR1 is MNHNS and CDR2 is SASEGT. The CDR3 contains 15 residues. This CDR3 reads CASRLPGQEVYEQYF. Written as DNA, the CDR3 is TGTGCCAGCAGATTACCGGGACAGGAGGTCTACGAGCAGTACTTC.

The chain combines TRBV7-9 with TRBJ2-7; D ambiguous. The length of the CDR3 is 12 residues. Germline CDR1 reads SEHNR; CDR2 reads FQNEAQ (reference sequence). V shed 4 bases and J shed 4 bases, with 8 bases lying between them. The CDR3 DNA follows: TGTGCCAGCAGCTCTGCACAGTACGAGCAGTACTTC. Translating gives CASSSAQYEQYF. The full variable domain, in which reference TRBV7-9 and TRBJ2-7 provide the parts outside the CDR3, is DTGVSQNPRHKITKRGQNVTFRCDPISEHNRLYWYRQTLGQGPEFLTYFQNEAQLEKSRLLSDRFSAERPKGSFSTLEIQRTEQGDSAMYLCASSSAQYEQYFGPGTRLTVT.

The gene calls are TRBV7-2 and TRBJ2-7; 8 bases align to TRBD2. Germline loops: CDR1 SGHTA, CDR2 FQGNSA. CDR3 length: 16 amino acids. The trim removed 3 bases at V and 3 bases at J, leaving 10 bases unmatched. The CDR3 sequence is CASSFTAGEEGYEQYF. The CDR3, as DNA: TGTGCCAGCAGCTTTACAGCGGGAGAGGAGGGCTACGAGCAGTACTTC. The full variable domain, with the rest looked up from reference TRBV7-2 and TRBJ2-7, is GAGVSQSPSNKVTEKGKDVELRCDPISGHTALYWYRQSLGQGLEFLIYFQGNSAPDKSGLPSDRFSAERTGGSVSTLTIQRTQQEDSAVYLCASSFTAGEEGYEQYFGPGTRLTVT.

V and J are TRBV2 and TRBJ2-2; no definite D call. This CDR3 has 15 residues. Germline V gene lookup returns CDR1 SNHLY and CDR2 FYNNEI. V was trimmed by 2 bases and J by 2 bases, leaving 9 bases between them. CDR3 DNA: TGTGCCAGCAGTGAATTCATGGCAAACACCGGGGAGCTGTTTTTT. Its translation is CASSEFMANTGELFF.

The table lists this clone with a count of one. This chain uses TRBV13 with TRBJ2-7; 7 nucleotides agree with TRBD2. Losses at the gene ends were 3 bases for V and 3 bases for J; bases not matched to a gene: 2. Germline V lookup: CDR1 PRHDT, CDR2 FYEKMQ (reference sequence). CDR3 size: 13 residues. The CDR3 is CASSFRDYYEQYF. CDR3 in DNA: TGTGCCAGCAGCTTCCGGGACTACTACGAGCAGTACTTC.

This clone was picked up a small number of times. This chain links TRBV7-9 with TRBJ2-5; TRBD2 aligns across 10 bases. Per germline, CDR1 SEHNR and CDR2 FQNEAQ (reference sequence). J gave up 2 bases and V 5 bases, and 8 bases lay outside the gene matches. The CDR3 is made up of 16 amino acids. The CDR3 sequence: CASSGHLAGEQETQYF. The CDR3 DNA sequence: TGTGCCAGCAGCGGCCACCTAGCGGGGGAGCAAGAGACCCAGTACTTC.